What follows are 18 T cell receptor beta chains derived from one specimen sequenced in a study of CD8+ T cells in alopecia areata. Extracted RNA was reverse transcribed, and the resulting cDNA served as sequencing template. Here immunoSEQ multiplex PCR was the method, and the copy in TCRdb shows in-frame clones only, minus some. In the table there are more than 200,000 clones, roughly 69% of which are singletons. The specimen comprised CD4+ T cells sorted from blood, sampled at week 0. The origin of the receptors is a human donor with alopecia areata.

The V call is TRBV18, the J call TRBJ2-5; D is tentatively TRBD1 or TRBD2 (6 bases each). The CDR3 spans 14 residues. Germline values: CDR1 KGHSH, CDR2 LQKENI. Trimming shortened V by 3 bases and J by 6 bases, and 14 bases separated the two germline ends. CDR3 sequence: CASSPREGGQTQYF. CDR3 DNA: TGTGCCAGCTCACCTCGTGAGGGGGGTCAGACCCAGTACTTC.

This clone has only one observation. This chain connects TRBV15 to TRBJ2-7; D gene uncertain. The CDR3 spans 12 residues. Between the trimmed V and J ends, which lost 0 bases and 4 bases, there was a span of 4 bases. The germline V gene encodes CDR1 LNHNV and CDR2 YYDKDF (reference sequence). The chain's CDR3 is CATSRDRYEQYF. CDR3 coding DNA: TGTGCCACCAGCAGAGATCGTTACGAGCAGTACTTC.

Written as DNA, the CDR3 is TGTGCCATCTCCCCAGGCCAAGAGACCCAGTACTTC. Protein: CAISPGQETQYF. J is TRBJ2-5 and V is TRBV7-9; D uncertain. The V gene lost 10 bases and the J gene lost 1 base, with 10 bases spanning the gap. CDR1 is SEHNR, CDR2 FQNEAQ, per germline (reference sequence). The CDR3 is 12 residues long.

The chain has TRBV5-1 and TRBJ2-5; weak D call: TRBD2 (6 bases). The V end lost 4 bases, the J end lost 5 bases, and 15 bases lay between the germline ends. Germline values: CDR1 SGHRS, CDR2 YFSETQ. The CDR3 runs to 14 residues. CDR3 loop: CASSGGGDRETQYF. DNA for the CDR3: TGCGCCAGCAGCGGCGGCGGGGACCGGGAGACCCAGTACTTC.

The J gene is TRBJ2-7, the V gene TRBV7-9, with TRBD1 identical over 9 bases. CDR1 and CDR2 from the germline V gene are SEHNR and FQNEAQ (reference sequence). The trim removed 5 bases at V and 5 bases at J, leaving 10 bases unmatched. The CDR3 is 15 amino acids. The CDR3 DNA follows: TGTGCCAGCAGCGCACCCGGGACAGGGTTCAACGAGCAGTACTTC. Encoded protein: CASSAPGTGFNEQYF.

CDR3 sequence reads: CAILQGSGANVLTF. CDR3 coding DNA: TGTGCCATCCTCCAGGGTAGCGGGGCCAACGTCCTGACTTTC. This chain connects TRBV30 to TRBJ2-6; a possible D gene is TRBD1 (5 bases). This CDR3 contains 14 residues. V lost 8 bases and J lost 4, with 15 bases in between. Germline values: CDR1 GTSNPN, CDR2 SVGIG (reference sequence).

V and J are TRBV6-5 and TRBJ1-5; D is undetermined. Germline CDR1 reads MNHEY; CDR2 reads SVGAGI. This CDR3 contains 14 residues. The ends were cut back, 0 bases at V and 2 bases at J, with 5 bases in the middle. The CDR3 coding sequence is TGTGCCAGCAGTTACTCGGCGGGCAATCAGCCCCAGCATTTT. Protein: CASSYSAGNQPQHF.

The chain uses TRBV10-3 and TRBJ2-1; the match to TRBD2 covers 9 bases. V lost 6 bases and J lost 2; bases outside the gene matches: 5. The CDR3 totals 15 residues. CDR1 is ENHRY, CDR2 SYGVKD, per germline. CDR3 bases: TGTGCCATCAGCCTAGCGGGGACCACCTACAATGAGCAGTTCTTC. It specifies CAISLAGTTYNEQFF.

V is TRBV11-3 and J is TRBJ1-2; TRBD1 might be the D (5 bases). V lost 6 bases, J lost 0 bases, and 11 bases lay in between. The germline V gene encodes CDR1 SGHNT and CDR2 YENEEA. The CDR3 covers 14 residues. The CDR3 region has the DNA TGTGCCAGCAGACGCAGGGCTCCTAACTATGGCTACACCTTC. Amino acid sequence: CASRRRAPNYGYTF. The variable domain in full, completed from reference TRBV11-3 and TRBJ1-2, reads EAGVVQSPRYKIIEKKQPVAFWCNPISGHNTLYWYLQNLGQGPELLIRYENEEAVDDSQLPKDRFSAERLKGVDSTLKIQPAELGDSAVYLCASRRRAPNYGYTFGSGTRLTVV.

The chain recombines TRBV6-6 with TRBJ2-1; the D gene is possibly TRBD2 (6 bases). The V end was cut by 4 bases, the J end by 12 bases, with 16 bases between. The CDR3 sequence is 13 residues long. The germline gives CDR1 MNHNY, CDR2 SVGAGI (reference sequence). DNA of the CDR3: TGTGCCAGCAGTTCCTCGGGGTTGGGGGGGCAGTTCTTC. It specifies CASSSSGLGGQFF.

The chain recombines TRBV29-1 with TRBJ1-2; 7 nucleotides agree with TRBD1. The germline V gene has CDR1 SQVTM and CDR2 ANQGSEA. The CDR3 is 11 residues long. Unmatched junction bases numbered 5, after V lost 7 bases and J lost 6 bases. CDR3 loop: CSATGPHGYTF. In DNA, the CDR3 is TGCAGCGCGACAGGGCCTCATGGCTACACCTTC. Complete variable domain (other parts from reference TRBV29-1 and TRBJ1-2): SAVISQKPSRDICQRGTSLTIQCQVDSQVTMMFWYRQQPGQSLTLIATANQGSEATYESGFVIDKFPISRPNLTFSTLTVSNMSPEDSSIYLCSATGPHGYTFGSGTRLTVV.

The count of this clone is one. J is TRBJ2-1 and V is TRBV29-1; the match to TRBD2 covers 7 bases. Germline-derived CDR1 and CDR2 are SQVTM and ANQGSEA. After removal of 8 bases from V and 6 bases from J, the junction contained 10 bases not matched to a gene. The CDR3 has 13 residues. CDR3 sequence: CSSWGGEFNEQFF. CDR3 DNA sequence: TGCAGCTCTTGGGGAGGGGAATTCAATGAGCAGTTCTTC.

The CDR3 DNA follows: TGTGCCTGGAGTGTAATCGGGGGGCTCAAAAACATTCAGTACTTC. This codes for CAWSVIGGLKNIQYF. This rearrangement joins TRBV30 to TRBJ2-4; D possibly corresponds to TRBD2 (7 bases). The CDR3 consists of 15 residues. V was cut by 0 bases and J by 3 bases, with 12 bases left in between. Germline loops: CDR1 GTSNPN, CDR2 SVGIG (reference sequence).

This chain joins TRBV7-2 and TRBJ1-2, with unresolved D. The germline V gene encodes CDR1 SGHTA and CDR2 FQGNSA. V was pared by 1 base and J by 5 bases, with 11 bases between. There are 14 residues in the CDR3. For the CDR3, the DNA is TGTGCCAGCAGCTTAGGTCTAGGGTTTTATGGCTACACCTTC. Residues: CASSLGLGFYGYTF.

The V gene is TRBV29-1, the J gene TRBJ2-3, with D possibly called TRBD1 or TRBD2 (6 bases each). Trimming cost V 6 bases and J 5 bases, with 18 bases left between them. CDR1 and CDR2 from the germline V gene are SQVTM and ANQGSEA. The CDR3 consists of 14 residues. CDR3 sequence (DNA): TGCAGCGTCCTTCCGGGGGCCAAAGGAGATACGCAGTATTTT. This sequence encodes CSVLPGAKGDTQYF.

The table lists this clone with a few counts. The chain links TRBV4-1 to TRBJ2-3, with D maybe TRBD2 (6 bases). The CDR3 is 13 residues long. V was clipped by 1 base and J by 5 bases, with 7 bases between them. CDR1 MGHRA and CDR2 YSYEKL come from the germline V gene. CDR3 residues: CASSQGEEDTQYF. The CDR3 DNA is TGCGCCAGCAGCCAAGGGGAGGAAGATACGCAGTATTTT.

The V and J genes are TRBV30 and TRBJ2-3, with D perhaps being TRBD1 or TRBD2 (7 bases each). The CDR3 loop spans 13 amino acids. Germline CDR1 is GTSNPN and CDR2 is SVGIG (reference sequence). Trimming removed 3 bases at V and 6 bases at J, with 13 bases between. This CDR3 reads CAWRNRGGDTQYF. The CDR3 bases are TGTGCCTGGAGGAACAGGGGAGGGGATACGCAGTATTTT.

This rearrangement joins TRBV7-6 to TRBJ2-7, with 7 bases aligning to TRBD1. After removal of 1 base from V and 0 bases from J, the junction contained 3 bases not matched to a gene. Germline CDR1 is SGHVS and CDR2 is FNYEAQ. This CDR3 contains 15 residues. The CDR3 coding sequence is TGTGCCAGCAGCTTAGAGGGGGCGTTCTCCTACGAGCAGTACTTC. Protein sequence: CASSLEGAFSYEQYF.